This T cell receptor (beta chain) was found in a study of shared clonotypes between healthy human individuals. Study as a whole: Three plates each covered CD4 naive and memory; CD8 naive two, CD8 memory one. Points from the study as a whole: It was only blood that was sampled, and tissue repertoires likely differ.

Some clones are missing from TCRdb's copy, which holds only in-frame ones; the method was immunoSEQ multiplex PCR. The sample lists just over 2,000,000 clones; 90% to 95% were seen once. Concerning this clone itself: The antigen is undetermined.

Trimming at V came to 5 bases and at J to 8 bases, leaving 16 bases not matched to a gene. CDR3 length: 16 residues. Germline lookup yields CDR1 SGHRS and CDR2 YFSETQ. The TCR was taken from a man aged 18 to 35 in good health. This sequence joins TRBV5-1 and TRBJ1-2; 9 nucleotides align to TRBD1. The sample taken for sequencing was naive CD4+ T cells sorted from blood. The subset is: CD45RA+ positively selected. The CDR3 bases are TGCGCCAGCAGTAACCGGGACAGGGAACTTTTGTACGGCTACACCTTC. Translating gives CASSNRDRELLYGYTF. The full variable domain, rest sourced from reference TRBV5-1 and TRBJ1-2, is KAGVTQTPRYLIKTRGQQVTLSCSPISGHRSVSWYQQTPGQGLQFLFEYFSETQRNKGNFPGRFSGRQFSNSRSEMNVSTLELGDSALYLCASSNRDRELLYGYTFGSGTRLTVV.